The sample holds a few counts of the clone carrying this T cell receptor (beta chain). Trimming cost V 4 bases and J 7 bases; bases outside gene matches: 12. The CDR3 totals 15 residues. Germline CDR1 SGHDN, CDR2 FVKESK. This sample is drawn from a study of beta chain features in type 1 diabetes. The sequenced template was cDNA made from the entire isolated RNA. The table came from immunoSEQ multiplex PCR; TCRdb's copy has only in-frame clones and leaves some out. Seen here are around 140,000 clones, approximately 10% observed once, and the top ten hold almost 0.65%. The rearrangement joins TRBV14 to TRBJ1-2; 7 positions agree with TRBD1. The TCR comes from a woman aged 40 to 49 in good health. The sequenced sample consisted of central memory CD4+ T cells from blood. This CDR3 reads CASSPRPSAGGGYTF. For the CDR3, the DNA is TGTGCCAGCAGCCCCCGACCGAGCGCAGGGGGTGGCTACACCTTC.